This TCR beta chain is from a study of long-term antiretroviral therapy in people with HIV. Survey level was the resolution at which the v3.0 immunoSEQ assay ran. 40,000-50,000 T-cell genomes per sample were the sequencing target. Assay: immunoSEQ multiplex PCR; the TCRdb copy retains only in-frame clones and omits some. Among 35,000 or so clones listed, 85% to 95% were seen once. Per the germline V gene, CDR1 is SGHAT and CDR2 is FQNNGV. The CDR3 consists of 16 residues. V lost 2 bases to trimming and J lost 4 bases, with 16 bases between them. About this clone: Its antigen is as yet unknown.

Study observations and caveats: The range of CDR3 lengths in HIV repertoires proved narrower than that found in controls.

This chain joins TRBV11-2 and TRBJ2-3; possible D gene TRBD2, 6 bases. This specimen consisted of unsorted PBMCs, obtained 4.1 years after starting antiretroviral therapy. The sequence was collected from a woman aged 45-59 years with HIV. CDR3 protein: CASSLLSWASADTQYF. Here the CDR3 DNA reads TGTGCCAGCAGCTTATTAAGTTGGGCTAGCGCAGATACGCAGTATTTT.